This is a list of T cell receptor beta chains from one sample in a study of T cell repertoires in cytomegalovirus infection. Their recognized antigens are unknown. TCRdb itself ran the reads through MiXCR, one entry per CDR3 protein. The sample has more than 250,000 distinct CDR3 sequences; roughly 25% are singletons. This specimen consisted of cultured PBMCs, obtained from culture after CMV antigen stimulation. These receptors were obtained from a human donor in good health (CMV status not recorded). Some clones in this sample may be carry-over from other donors' samples. The CDR3 runs from the conserved cysteine through the conserved F or W. A D gene is named only where the DNA matches it firmly. Not every row has a clone size; where given, it reads once, few, many or a size class.

j_call clone_size d_call v_call cdr3_length cdr3_nt cdr3_aa
TRBJ2-3 few . TRBV7-3 13 TGTGCCAGCAGCCGGGATCAGACAGATACGCAGTATTTT CASSRDQTDTQYF
TRBJ1-5 few TRBD1 TRBV12-3/TRBV12-4 14 TGTGCCAGCAGCAGGACAGGGGATGGGCAGCCCCAGCATTTT CASSRTGDGQPQHF
TRBJ2-7 . TRBD2 TRBV4-1 15 TGCGCCAGCAGCCAAGATCCTAGCGGGGCCTACGAGCAGTACTTC CASSQDPSGAYEQYF
TRBJ2-7 few TRBD2 TRBV20-1 13 TGCAGTGCTAGCCTAGCGGCCTCCTACGAGCAGTACTTC CSASLAASYEQYF
TRBJ2-5 . . TRBV28 14 TGTGCCAGCAGTTTCGCCGGGGTCCAAGAGACCCAGTACTTC CASSFAGVQETQYF
TRBJ2-5 . . TRBV20-1 12 TGCAGTGCTGCCCTAGGGCAAGAGACCCAGTACTTC CSAALGQETQYF
TRBJ1-2 few . TRBV12-3/TRBV12-4 14 TGTGCCAGCAGTCCCGTGAGAGGGCACTATGGCTACACCTTC CASSPVRGHYGYTF
TRBJ2-3 . TRBD2 TRBV24-1 13 TGTGCCACCGGACTAGCGGGAGTTGATACGCAGTATTTT CATGLAGVDTQYF
TRBJ1-1 . TRBD1 TRBV7-6 15 TGTGCCAGCAGCTCCCCCCAGGGGGTGAACACTGAAGCTTTCTTT CASSSPQGVNTEAFF
TRBJ1-4 few . TRBV15 16 TGTGCCACCAGCAGTTACCCCCAGGGAACTAATGAAAAACTGTTTTTT CATSSYPQGTNEKLFF
TRBJ2-5 many TRBD2 TRBV7-2 15 TGTGCCAGCAGCTTAGGACTAGCGGCAAGAGAGACCCAGTACTTC CASSLGLAARETQYF
TRBJ1-2 . . TRBV14 16 TGTGCCAGCAGCCCTGCACTAGGACGAGGCGGCTATGGCTACACCTTC CASSPALGRGGYGYTF
TRBJ2-1 few TRBD2 TRBV20-1 17 TGCAGTGCCTTCAGCCCGGGACTAGCGGGAGGGCCGGAGGAGCAGTTCTTC CSAFSPGLAGGPEEQFF
TRBJ2-5 . TRBD2 TRBV2 14 TGTGCCAGGATTCGATTCGGTAGCGGGGAGACCCAGTACTTC CARIRFGSGETQYF
TRBJ2-7 many TRBD2 TRBV6-2/TRBV6-3 17 TGTGCCAGCAGACCCGGGACTAGCGGGACGGGCTCCTACGAGCAGTACTTC CASRPGTSGTGSYEQYF
TRBJ1-1 many TRBD1 TRBV7-6 13 TGTGCCAGCAGACTCAGACAGGGGGTTGAAGCTTTCTTT CASRLRQGVEAFF
TRBJ2-3 few . TRBV19 16 TGTGCCAGTAGTAAGGGGCGGGCAGGGCCCACAGATACGCAGTATTTT CASSKGRAGPTDTQYF
TRBJ1-4 few . TRBV7-2 11 TGTGCCAGCGGGGATAATGAAAAACTGTTTTTT CASGDNEKLFF
TRBJ2-5 many TRBD2 TRBV6-6 16 TGTGCCAGCAGTTACTCGAGCGGGAGATCACAAGAGACCCAGTACTTC CASSYSSGRSQETQYF
TRBJ2-3 . TRBD2 TRBV28 12 TGTGCCAGCAGTTCCTGGGGACTAGCTCAGTATTTT CASSSWGLAQYF
TRBJ1-1 few . TRBV4-1 11 TGCGCCAGCAGTGGAGGGGGAGAAGCTTTCTTT CASSGGGEAFF
TRBJ1-1 few . TRBV19 15 TGTGCCAGTAGTATAAGTACCTTGGGAGGCACTGAAGCTTTCTTT CASSISTLGGTEAFF
TRBJ2-5 . . TRBV6-1 17 TGTGCCAGCAGCTCACAGGGAGGAGGGGGCAAAAAAGAGACCCAGTACTTC CASSSQGGGGKKETQYF
TRBJ2-3 many TRBD2 TRBV7-6 17 TGTGCCAGCAGCCAGGGACTAGCGGGCACTAGCACAGATACGCAGTATTTT CASSQGLAGTSTDTQYF
TRBJ2-2 . . TRBV2 12 TGTGCCAGCAATGGGAACACCGGGGAGCTGTTTTTT CASNGNTGELFF
TRBJ2-2 few TRBD1 TRBV6-1 16 TGTGCCAGCAGTTACCCTTACAGGGGGGACACCGGGGAGCTGTTTTTT CASSYPYRGDTGELFF
TRBJ2-1 few TRBD1 TRBV5-6 14 TGTGCCAGCAGCTTGGGGACAGGGTATGGTGAGCAGTTCTTC CASSLGTGYGEQFF
TRBJ2-2 . . TRBV12-3/TRBV12-4 15 TGTGCCAGCAGTTTAGCAGGCACTGCATCCGGGGAGCTGTTTTTT CASSLAGTASGELFF
TRBJ1-3 many . TRBV7-2 12 TGTGCCAGCAGCTTAGGAGGAAACACCATATATTTT CASSLGGNTIYF
TRBJ2-7 . TRBD1 TRBV6-2/TRBV6-3 18 TGTGCCAGCGGACAGGGGGGAGTCGGGAGCGGATCGTCCTACGAGCAGTACTTC CASGQGGVGSGSSYEQYF
TRBJ2-3 few . TRBV11-3 15 TGTGCCAGCAGCTCCGCTCACGGCCGCGCAGATACGCAGTATTTT CASSSAHGRADTQYF
TRBJ2-7 once TRBD2 TRBV6-8 15 TGTGCCAGCAGTAACCCTAGCGGGACTACCTACGAGCAGTACTTC CASSNPSGTTYEQYF
TRBJ2-5 few . TRBV20-1 13 TGCAGTGCTAGAGATTTGAGACAAGAGACCCAGTACTTC CSARDLRQETQYF
TRBJ2-2 . . TRBV7-2 16 TGTGCCAGCAGACCTGACCAACGACTGCCCACCGGGGAGCTGTTTTTT CASRPDQRLPTGELFF
TRBJ2-2 . TRBD1 TRBV29-1 13 TGCAGCGGGTGGGACAGTTCAAGCGGGGAGCTGTTTTTT CSGWDSSSGELFF
TRBJ1-5 few . TRBV13 14 TGTGCCAGCAGCTTAGGTCCCATCAATCAGCCCCAGCATTTT CASSLGPINQPQHF
TRBJ2-1 few . TRBV18 15 TGTGCCAGCTCACCGGAGGACTATTCCTACAATGAGCAGTTCTTC CASSPEDYSYNEQFF
TRBJ2-1 few TRBD2 TRBV11-2 15 TGTGCCAGCAGCTTGACTAGCGGGAGGGCCTTTGAGCAGTTCTTC CASSLTSGRAFEQFF
TRBJ2-2 . TRBD2 TRBV4-1 16 TGCGCCAGCAGCCTCTGGACTAGCGGGAGTCCCGGGGAGCTGTTTTTT CASSLWTSGSPGELFF